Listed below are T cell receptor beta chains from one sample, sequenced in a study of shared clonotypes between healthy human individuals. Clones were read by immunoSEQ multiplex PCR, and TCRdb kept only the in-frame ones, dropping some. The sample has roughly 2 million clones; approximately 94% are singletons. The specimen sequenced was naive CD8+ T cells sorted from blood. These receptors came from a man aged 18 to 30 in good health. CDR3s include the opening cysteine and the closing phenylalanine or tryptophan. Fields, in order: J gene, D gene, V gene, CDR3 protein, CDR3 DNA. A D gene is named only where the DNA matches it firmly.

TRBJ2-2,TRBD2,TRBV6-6,CASSRGLAGPTGELFF,TGTGCCAGCAGTCGAGGACTAGCGGGGCCCACCGGGGAGCTGTTTTTT
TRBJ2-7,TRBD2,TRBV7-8,CASSWTSGASYEQYF,TGTGCCAGCAGCTGGACTAGCGGCGCTTCCTACGAGCAGTACTTC
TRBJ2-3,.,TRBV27,CASNRRGSTDTQYF,TGTGCCAGCAACCGAAGGGGGAGCACAGATACGCAGTATTTT
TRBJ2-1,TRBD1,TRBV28,CASSFTGGGEQFF,TGTGCCAGCAGTTTCACAGGGGGCGGTGAGCAGTTCTTC
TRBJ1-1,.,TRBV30,CALGGTEAFF,TGTGCCTTGGGGGGCACTGAAGCTTTCTTT
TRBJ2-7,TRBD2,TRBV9,CASSVASGSYEQYF,TGTGCCAGCAGCGTGGCTAGCGGATCCTACGAGCAGTACTTC
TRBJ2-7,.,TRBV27,CASRKLGASDEQYF,TGTGCCAGCCGTAAACTGGGCGCAAGCGACGAGCAGTACTTC
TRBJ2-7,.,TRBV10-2,CASLTLGQGSKEQYF,TGCGCCAGTCTGACACTCGGTCAGGGAAGTAAGGAGCAGTACTTC
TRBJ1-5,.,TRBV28,CASSLALDEPQHF,TGTGCCAGCAGTCTTGCCCTTGATGAGCCCCAGCATTTT
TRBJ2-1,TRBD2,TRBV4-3,CASSQDQPGLANNEQFF,TGCGCCAGCAGCCAAGATCAGCCGGGACTAGCGAACAATGAGCAGTTCTTC
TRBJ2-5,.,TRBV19,CATARYGSQETQYF,TGTGCCACCGCGCGTTACGGGAGCCAAGAGACCCAGTACTTC
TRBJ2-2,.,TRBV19,CASSMGQGGELFF,TGTGCCAGTAGTATGGGGCAGGGCGGGGAGCTGTTTTTT
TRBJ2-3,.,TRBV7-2,CASSLGLGADTQYF,TGTGCCAGCAGCTTAGGCCTGGGGGCAGATACGCAGTATTTT
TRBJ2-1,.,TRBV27,CASSFTYSYNEQFF,TGTGCCAGCAGTTTTACCTATTCCTACAATGAGCAGTTCTTC
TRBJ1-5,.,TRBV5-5,CASSWEWGGNQPQHF,TGTGCCAGCAGCTGGGAATGGGGAGGAAATCAGCCCCAGCATTTT
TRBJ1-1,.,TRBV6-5,CASSYNRAENTEAFF,TGTGCCAGCAGTTACAATCGAGCAGAAAACACTGAAGCTTTCTTT
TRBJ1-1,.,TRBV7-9,CASSLEDNTEAFF,TGTGCCAGCAGCTTAGAAGATAACACTGAAGCTTTCTTT
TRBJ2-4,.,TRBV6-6,CASSYSKLAKNIQYF,TGTGCCAGCAGTTACTCGAAACTAGCCAAAAACATTCAGTACTTC
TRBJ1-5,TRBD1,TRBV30,CAWTPGQGGQPQHF,TGTGCCTGGACCCCCGGACAGGGCGGTCAGCCCCAGCATTTT
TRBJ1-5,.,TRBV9,CASSVGGSNQPQHF,TGTGCCAGCAGCGTCGGGGGTTCCAATCAGCCCCAGCATTTT
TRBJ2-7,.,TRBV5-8,CASSPLETYEQYF,TGTGCCAGCAGTCCCCTAGAAACCTACGAGCAGTACTTC
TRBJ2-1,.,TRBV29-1,CSVDNRVSWYNEQFF,TGCAGCGTTGATAACAGAGTCTCATGGTACAATGAGCAGTTCTTC